The clone carrying this T cell receptor (beta chain) was counted many times. The antigen is not known. Trimming took 5 bases from V and 3 from J, leaving 14 bases between them. Germline CDR1 is MNHNS and CDR2 is SASEGT. The CDR3 covers 14 residues. This sample stems from a study of early T cells in non-severe SARS-CoV-2 infection. Across the study: Chains were unpaired, as sequencing was done on bulk RNA from unsorted whole blood. Broader study findings: Matching against VDJdb likely underestimated virus-specific expansions, favoring anti-spike CD8.

Molecules of cDNA were individually given unique molecular identifiers that were attached to them. TCRdb itself ran the 5' RACE reads through MiXCR, one entry per CDR3 protein. Counted here are fewer than 35,000 distinct CDR3 sequences, approximately 5.6% occurring once; the ten biggest clones make up around 25%. This clonotype was sampled from an adult who was a healthcare worker with PCR-confirmed SARS-CoV-2 infection or an uninfected control (not recorded which). V gene TRBV6-1 combines with J gene TRBJ2-7, with D perhaps TRBD1 (6 bases). The source material was whole blood. The CDR3 sequence: CASSIRDIGYEQYF. The CDR3 region has the DNA TGTGCCAGCAGTATCCGGGACATAGGCTACGAGCAGTACTTC.